Below, 30 T cell receptor beta chains from the same sample are listed, as sequenced in a study of OX40 agonist ivuxolimab in advanced cancers. The method was immunoSEQ multiplex PCR; TCRdb's version includes in-frame clones alone and lacks a portion of them. The table shows about 55,000 clones, with roughly nine tenths occurring only once. Sequencing was performed on CD4+ or CD8+ T cells sorted from blood, taken in a trial of the OX40 agonist ivuxolimab. The receptors were sampled from an adult with an advanced solid tumor such as melanoma, head and neck, liver or kidney cancer.

This chain connects TRBV5-6 to TRBJ2-1; TRBD2 matches 10 bases. Losses at the gene ends were 2 bases for V and 8 bases for J; bases not matched to a gene: 10. This CDR3 has 16 residues. CDR1 is SGHDT, CDR2 YYEEEE, per germline. Here the CDR3 reads CASSFSRSGRGDEQFF. The DNA of the CDR3 is TGTGCCAGCAGCTTCTCTAGAAGCGGGAGGGGCGATGAGCAGTTCTTC.

This chain connects TRBV7-8 to TRBJ2-2; weak D call: TRBD1 (6 bases). The CDR3 has 16 amino acids. Germline CDR1 is SGHVS and CDR2 is FQNEAQ. Trimming took off 2 bases at V and 4 bases at J, with 14 bases between the two ends. The CDR3 protein is CASSLKGHQITGELFF. CDR3 bases: TGTGCCAGCAGCTTAAAGGGACACCAGATCACCGGGGAGCTGTTTTTT.

The rearrangement joins TRBV5-1 to TRBJ2-7; 9 nucleotides match TRBD2. The germline gives CDR1 SGHRS, CDR2 YFSETQ. This CDR3 contains 16 residues. V lost 0 bases and J lost 4; bases outside the gene matches: 8. CDR3 residues: CASSLGTSESGYEQYF. CDR3 DNA sequence: TGCGCCAGCAGCTTGGGGACTAGCGAGAGTGGGTACGAGCAGTACTTC.

The chain recombines TRBV9 with TRBJ2-7, with TRBD1 identical over 11 bases. With 4 bases clipped from V and 5 bases from J, the junction kept 11 bases outside the gene matches. Looked up from germline, CDR1 is SGDLS and CDR2 is YYNGEE. The CDR3 extends over 16 amino acids. This chain's CDR3 is CASSLGTGGMNDEQYF. The CDR3 DNA sequence: TGTGCCAGCAGCTTAGGGACAGGGGGGATGAATGACGAGCAGTACTTC.

Only a few counts were recorded for this clone. The V call is TRBV11-2, the J call TRBJ2-1; TRBD2 aligns across 9 bases. Germline CDR1 reads SGHAT; CDR2 reads FQNNGV. This CDR3 spans 16 amino acids. Trimming cost V 5 bases and J 3 bases; bases outside gene matches: 8. This CDR3 reads CASSVLAGAGYNEQFF. DNA for the CDR3: TGTGCCAGCAGCGTTTTAGCGGGAGCGGGCTACAATGAGCAGTTCTTC.

This clone was seen only a few times. The genes are TRBV7-8 and TRBJ2-2; D may be TRBD1 (6 bases). Germline V CDR1 and CDR2: SGHVS, FQNEAQ. The CDR3 has 17 amino acids. Trimming stripped 2 bases from V and 3 bases from J, with 16 bases between. CDR3 amino acids: CASSLLATGRDTGELFF. CDR3 DNA: TGTGCCAGCAGCTTATTGGCGACAGGCCGAGACACCGGGGAGCTGTTTTTT.

V and J are TRBV5-5 and TRBJ1-6; TRBD1 matches 9 bases. V shed 7 bases and J 10 bases; nucleotides not matched to a gene: 6. Germline values: CDR1 SGHKS, CDR2 YYEKEE (reference sequence). The CDR3 is 13 residues long. The CDR3 spells CASLAGTGSPLHF. CDR3 DNA: TGTGCCAGCTTGGCCGGGACAGGGTCACCCCTCCACTTT.

This clone appeared a single time. V usage is TRBV4-2 and J usage is TRBJ2-1; D is possibly TRBD2 (6 bases). Germline assignment: CDR1 LGHNA and CDR2 YNFKEQ. This CDR3 contains 19 residues. V lost 4 bases, J lost 0 bases, and 22 bases lay in between. CDR3 coding DNA: TGTGCCAGCAGCCCGTTAGTAGTGGACTACTTTAGCTCCTACAATGAGCAGTTCTTC. Protein product: CASSPLVVDYFSSYNEQFF.

The gene calls are TRBV13 and TRBJ1-1, with D possibly TRBD1 on 6 matching bases. Germline V gives CDR1 PRHDT, CDR2 FYEKMQ (reference sequence). The CDR3 consists of 16 residues. V was clipped by 5 bases and J by 8 bases, with 24 bases between them. CDR3 region: CASSMAIGTTRGEAFF. The DNA of the CDR3 is TGTGCCAGCAGCATGGCGATCGGGACAACACGAGGCGAAGCTTTCTTT.

V is TRBV23-1 and J is TRBJ2-7; D perhaps matches TRBD2 (7 bases). TRBV23-1 is assigned to the ORF class and has an uncertain function. This CDR3 is built from 17 residues. The V and J ends lost 5 bases and 6 bases respectively, with 26 bases between them. Here the CDR3 reads CASSRGGGGLPEGEQYV. The CDR3 DNA reads as TGCGCCAGCAGTAGGGGGGGAGGAGGACTCCCAGAAGGCGAGCAGTACGTC.

The chain combines TRBV11-2 with TRBJ2-3; D gene uncertain. Germline values: CDR1 SGHAT, CDR2 FQNNGV. The V and J ends lost 1 base and 3 bases respectively, with 8 bases between them. The CDR3 loop spans 14 amino acids. The CDR3 reads CASSLGPTTDTQYF. CDR3 in DNA: TGTGCCAGCAGCTTAGGTCCAACAACAGATACGCAGTATTTT.

CDR3 in amino acids: CASSLKATGTGGHNEQFF. As DNA, the CDR3 is TGTGCCAGCAGTTTAAAGGCAACCGGGACAGGGGGCCACAATGAGCAGTTCTTC. V is TRBV27 and J is TRBJ2-1; TRBD1 matches at 12 bases. The CDR3 runs to 18 residues. Per the germline V gene, CDR1 is MNHEY and CDR2 is SMNVEV (reference sequence). Trimming cost V 2 bases and J 5 bases; bases outside gene matches: 10.

The chain links TRBV16 to TRBJ2-7; D may match TRBD1 or TRBD2 (7 bases each). Germline V gives CDR1 KGHSY, CDR2 FQNENV. With 7 bases removed from V and 0 bases from J, the gap between germline ends came to 16 bases. The CDR3 runs 15 residues. In DNA, the CDR3 is TGTGCCAGCACCCAGGGGGGGGCGAGCTCCTACGAGCAGTACGTC. Its translation: CASTQGGASSYEQYV.

This clone was seen just once. The chain links TRBV7-2 to TRBJ2-2, with D possibly matching TRBD2 (5 bases). Per germline, CDR1 SGHTA and CDR2 FQGNSA. This CDR3 has 17 amino acids. V was pared by 5 bases and J by 5 bases, with 21 bases between. CDR3 sequence (DNA): TGTGCCAGCAGCCCACGTTCCGGAGGAAGTAGGACCGGGGAGCTGTTTTTT. Translated: CASSPRSGGSRTGELFF.

The rearrangement joins TRBV25-1 to TRBJ2-5; TRBD2 might be the D (7 bases). The CDR3 extends over 16 amino acids. V shed 2 bases and J shed 5 bases, with 18 bases lying between them. Germline CDR1 MGHDK, CDR2 SYGVNS. CDR3 sequence (DNA): TGTGCCAGCAGTGAAACGGGGGGCCTCAAGCAGGAGACCCAGTACTTC. This translates into CASSETGGLKQETQYF.

The V call is TRBV2, the J call TRBJ1-4, with 7 nucleotides matching TRBD1. Germline V gene lookup returns CDR1 SNHLY and CDR2 FYNNEI. CDR3 length: 15 residues. With V trimmed by 6 bases and J by 1 base, 5 bases remained unmatched. In DNA form, the CDR3 reads TGTGCCAGCAGCACACGACAGGGAACTAATGAAAAACTGTTTTTT. Its protein is CASSTRQGTNEKLFF.

The CDR3 region is CASSLALTELFF. CDR3 nucleotides: TGTGCCAGCAGCTTAGCGTTGACAGAACTGTTTTTT. The V gene is TRBV7-9, the J gene TRBJ1-4; D may be TRBD1 (5 bases). The CDR3 consists of 12 residues. Per the germline V gene, CDR1 is SEHNR and CDR2 is FQNEAQ (reference sequence). V was shortened by 0 bases and J by 12 bases, with 8 bases between the two germline ends.

The CDR3 DNA reads as TGTGCCAGCAGCGTAGGCCTTGGGGGACCCACCGTCACCTTC. Its protein product is CASSVGLGGPTVTF. This chain joins TRBV9 and TRBJ1-2; tentatively, D is TRBD1 (5 bases). Trimming pared 0 bases from V and 13 bases from J, leaving 19 bases between. Germline V gene sequence: CDR1 SGDLS, CDR2 YYNGEE. This CDR3 is 14 amino acids long.

DNA for the CDR3: TGCGCCAGCAGCTTGGTAACAGACGCCCGGGGAAAACTGTTTTTT. Its protein product is CASSLVTDARGKLFF. The chain has TRBV5-1 and TRBJ1-4; D is unresolved. Germline lookup yields CDR1 SGHRS and CDR2 YFSETQ. This CDR3 region has 15 residues. Trimming took 0 bases from V and 10 from J, leaving 16 bases between them.

The chain employs TRBV2 and TRBJ1-2, with a possible D match to TRBD1 (5 bases). Germline V gives CDR1 SNHLY, CDR2 FYNNEI. CDR3 length equals 12 residues. Trimming took 3 bases from V and 4 from J, leaving 6 bases between them. The CDR3 DNA reads TGTGCCAGCAGTGAGGGGGGCTATGGCTACACCTTC. It specifies CASSEGGYGYTF.

The chain carries TRBV6-1 and TRBJ1-4; D is undetermined. Germline CDR1 MNHNS, CDR2 SASEGT. V lost 6 bases and J 4 bases, leaving 15 bases between the germline ends. This CDR3 region has 15 residues. The CDR3 DNA is TGTGCCAGCAGAGAGGGATCGGAACTTAATGAAAAACTGTTTTTT. It translates to CASREGSELNEKLFF.

This clone was seen a single time. V and J are TRBV6-5 and TRBJ1-4, with 9 bases aligning to TRBD1. J was trimmed by 5 bases and V by 5 bases; bases with no gene match: 6. Germline V gives CDR1 MNHEY, CDR2 SVGAGI. The CDR3 loop spans 15 amino acids. CDR3 in DNA: TGTGCCAGCAGTCCCGGGACAGGGAAGAATGAAAAACTGTTTTTT. Its translation is CASSPGTGKNEKLFF.

The chain links TRBV23-1 to TRBJ2-1; a weak D match, TRBD2 (6 bases). TRBV23-1 belongs to the ORF category, with a function that is uncertain. This CDR3 is 17 amino acids long. Between the trimmed V and J ends, which lost 4 bases and 4 bases, there was a span of 20 bases. The chain's CDR3 is CASSRPASAIQYNEQFF. The CDR3 bases are TGCGCCAGCAGTCGGCCCGCTAGCGCGATTCAATACAATGAGCAGTTCTTC.

The gene calls are TRBV5-1 and TRBJ2-7; TRBD2 aligns across 8 bases. The CDR3 is made up of 12 amino acids. The V and J ends lost 4 bases and 5 bases, in that order; junction bases with no gene match: 2. Looked up from germline, CDR1 is SGHRS and CDR2 is YFSETQ. This CDR3 is CASSPGGHEQYV. The CDR3 DNA is TGCGCCAGCAGCCCGGGGGGGCACGAGCAGTACGTC.

This chain uses TRBV6-5 with TRBJ2-1, with 13 bases aligning to TRBD2. Unmatched junction bases numbered 3, after V lost 0 bases and J lost 7 bases. The CDR3 covers 16 residues. In germline, CDR1 is MNHEY, CDR2 SVGAGI. In DNA, the CDR3 is TGTGCCAGCAGTTACTCGGGACTAGCGGGGCTTAATGAGCAGTTCTTC. This gives the protein CASSYSGLAGLNEQFF.

The CDR3 nucleotides read TGTGCCAGCAGCTTAGGGCACAGTTTTTACGAGCAGTACGTC. Its translation is CASSLGHSFYEQYV. The chain links TRBV7-8 to TRBJ2-7; no clear D gene. The CDR3 runs 14 residues. V was cut by 1 base and J by 4 bases, with 11 bases left in between. Germline CDR1 SGHVS, CDR2 FQNEAQ.

V usage is TRBV7-2 and J usage is TRBJ1-1; 7 bases map to TRBD1. The CDR3 runs 14 residues. V lost 3 bases and J lost 1; bases outside the gene matches: 2. CDR1 is SGHTA and CDR2 is FQGNSA in the germline V gene. CDR3 protein: CASSFRTGNTEAFF. In DNA, the CDR3 is TGTGCCAGCAGCTTCCGGACAGGGAACACTGAAGCTTTCTTT. Using reference TRBV7-2 and TRBJ1-1 for the parts outside the CDR3, the full variable domain is GAGVSQSPSNKVTEKGKDVELRCDPISGHTALYWYRQSLGQGLEFLIYFQGNSAPDKSGLPSDRFSAERTGGSVSTLTIQRTQQEDSAVYLCASSFRTGNTEAFFGQGTRLTVV.

The chain uses TRBV7-9 and TRBJ1-4; TRBD1 might be the D (6 bases). Germline values: CDR1 SEHNR, CDR2 FQNEAQ (reference sequence). Trimming shortened V by 2 bases and J by 2 bases, and 9 bases separated the two germline ends. The CDR3 is 15 residues long. The CDR3 bases are TGTGCCAGCAGCTTAAGGGGGGTTACTAATGAAAAACTGTTTTTT. Its translation: CASSLRGVTNEKLFF.

The chain combines TRBV6-1 with TRBJ2-5, with D possibly TRBD1 on 5 matching bases. Germline V gives CDR1 MNHNS, CDR2 SASEGT. Trimming pared 3 bases from V and 5 bases from J, leaving 16 bases between. CDR3 length: 15 amino acids. The CDR3 sequence: CASSDRSRVTETQYF. The CDR3 region has the DNA TGTGCCAGCAGTGATCGTTCCAGGGTGACGGAGACCCAGTACTTC.

This clone was picked up one time. The chain carries TRBV4-3 and TRBJ2-3; TRBD1 matches 10 bases. Looked up from germline, CDR1 is LGHNA and CDR2 is YSLEER. This CDR3 is built from 16 residues. Unmatched junction bases numbered 5, after V lost 3 bases and J lost 2 bases. The CDR3 spells CASSQMTGGATDTQYF. CDR3 nucleotide sequence: TGCGCCAGCAGCCAGATGACAGGGGGCGCCACAGATACGCAGTATTTT.